The 30 T cell receptor beta chains presented below share a single source sample, sequenced in a study of metastatic and nonmetastatic thyroid tumors (dated by TCRdb to the early 2020s). No treatment had been received by any patient before thyroid surgery. Libraries were prepared through PCR. These reads were obtained on an Illumina HiSeq 4000. The public reads were run again by TCRdb, first through fastp at Q25 and then through MiXCR, and only productive beta chains were kept. Here the sample has 40,000 to 45,000 clones; 3% to 3.5% occur a single time. The top ten hold roughly a tenth of the sample. Sequencing was carried out using blood. These TCRs come from a female donor with papillary thyroid cancer or a benign thyroid nodule (not recorded which). Some clones in this sample may be carry-over from other donors' samples.

There are a few counts of this clone. The chain employs TRBV28 and TRBJ2-7; no clear D. V was clipped by 8 bases and J by 0 bases, with 14 bases between them. Germline CDR1 is MDHEN and CDR2 is SYDVKM. CDR3 size: 14 residues. This CDR3 is CASGLTGSSYEQYF. The CDR3 nucleotides read TGTGCCAGCGGTCTAACGGGCAGCTCCTACGAGCAGTACTTC.

The chain recombines TRBV12-3 or TRBV12-4 with TRBJ2-7; the match to TRBD1 covers 7 bases. The trim removed 10 bases at V and 4 bases at J, leaving 10 bases unmatched. The CDR3 extends over 13 amino acids. In nucleotides, the CDR3 is TGTGCCATCAGCCCCAGACAGGGATACGAGCAGTACTTC. Amino acids: CAISPRQGYEQYF.

Many counts were recorded for this clone. This rearrangement joins TRBV5-8 to TRBJ2-5; D is undetermined. V lost 4 bases to trimming and J lost 4 bases, with 20 bases between them. CDR3 size: 16 residues. The germline V gene encodes CDR1 SGHTS and CDR2 YDEGEE. The CDR3 protein is CASSVGRVRRGETQYF. Written as DNA, the CDR3 is TGTGCCAGCAGCGTTGGAAGGGTCAGGCGTGGAGAGACCCAGTACTTC.

This chain connects TRBV6-2 or TRBV6-3 to TRBJ1-1; 10 nucleotides match TRBD1. The trim removed 5 bases at V and 8 bases at J, leaving 11 bases unmatched. Germline V lookup: CDR1 MNHEY, CDR2 SVGEGT. The CDR3 covers 15 residues. The CDR3 loop reads CASSATGTGASEAFF. DNA for the CDR3: TGTGCCAGCAGTGCCACCGGGACAGGGGCTTCCGAAGCTTTCTTT.

The rearrangement joins TRBV11-2 to TRBJ2-2, with D perhaps TRBD2 (6 bases). CDR3 length: 13 amino acids. V was clipped by 4 bases and J by 5 bases, with 8 bases between them. Germline CDR1 reads SGHAT; CDR2 reads FQNNGV. The CDR3 bases are TGTGCCAGCAGCTCCGGGACTACCGGGGAGCTGTTTTTT. The encoded protein is CASSSGTTGELFF.

This clone appeared many times. The gene calls are TRBV5-1 and TRBJ1-4; 10 positions match TRBD1. The germline V gene encodes CDR1 SGHRS and CDR2 YFSETQ. Trimming removed 1 base from V and 8 bases from J; junction bases left unmatched: 5. This CDR3 is 15 amino acids long. CDR3 bases: TGCGCCAGCAGCTTGTTCGAGACAGGGGGCGAAAAACTGTTTTTT. This encodes CASSLFETGGEKLFF.

The rearrangement links TRBV12-3 or TRBV12-4 to TRBJ1-3, with D possibly TRBD1 on 5 matching bases. V lost 3 bases, J lost 2 bases, and 11 bases lay in between. The length of the CDR3 is 15 residues. In DNA form, the CDR3 reads TGTGCCAGCAGTTTCCTGGGGGTAGCTGGAAACACCATATATTTT. Translated, it gives CASSFLGVAGNTIYF.

This clone occurred many times. This rearrangement joins TRBV30 to TRBJ1-1; no reliable D call. Looked up from germline, CDR1 is GTSNPN and CDR2 is SVGIG (reference sequence). V was clipped by 4 bases and J by 7 bases, with 10 bases between them. This CDR3 has 11 amino acids. The CDR3, as DNA: TGTGCCTGGACAAGATTAAGTGAAGCTTTCTTT. This encodes CAWTRLSEAFF. Full variable domain (missing parts from reference TRBV30 and TRBJ1-1): SQTIHQWPATLVQPVGSPLSLECTVEGTSNPNLYWYRQAAGRGLQLLFYSVGIGQISSEVPQNLSASRPQDRQFILSSKKLLLSDSGFYLCAWTRLSEAFFGQGTRLTVV.

This clone has a count of ten or more. The V call is TRBV11-2, the J call TRBJ2-7, with 10 bases matching TRBD1. This CDR3 has 14 residues. The V and J ends lost 4 bases and 7 bases, in that order; junction bases with no gene match: 7. Germline lookup yields CDR1 SGHAT and CDR2 FQNNGV. The CDR3 region is CASSSGTGAKEQYF. CDR3 nucleotide sequence: TGTGCCAGCAGCTCCGGGACAGGGGCTAAGGAGCAGTACTTC.

The gene calls are TRBV10-1 and TRBJ2-7; 9 bases agree with TRBD1. This CDR3 region has 16 residues. V lost 0 bases, J lost 6 bases, and 9 bases stayed unmatched. Germline V gene data show CDR1 as WNHNN and CDR2 as SYGVQD (reference sequence). CDR3 bases: TGCGCCAGCAGTGAGTCTTACGCCGGGACAGGGCGCGAGCAGTACTTC. As protein: CASSESYAGTGREQYF.

This clone was counted only a few times. V is TRBV5-6 and J is TRBJ1-2; D remains ambiguous. The CDR3 has 12 residues. V was shortened by 0 bases and J by 10 bases, with 10 bases between the two germline ends. Germline lookup yields CDR1 SGHDT and CDR2 YYEEEE. This CDR3 is CASSLVGGDYTF. CDR3 nucleotide sequence: TGTGCCAGCAGCTTGGTCGGTGGTGACTACACCTTC.

This clone appeared many times. It may be a read error: a sequence one base away is much more abundant. The chain recombines TRBV3-1 with TRBJ2-3; the D gene is possibly TRBD2 (5 bases). The CDR3 length is 13 residues. CDR1 and CDR2 from the germline V gene are LGHDT and YNNKEL (reference sequence). This chain's CDR3 is CACSQAGGDTQYF. CDR3 sequence (DNA): TGTGCCTGCAGCCAAGCCGGAGGAGATACGCAGTATTTT.

CDR3 bases: TGTGCCAGCAGCCCACTAGCCGCAAAGGCCTACAATGAGCAGTTCTTC. This codes for CASSPLAAKAYNEQFF. This sequence joins TRBV6-4 and TRBJ2-1, with D tentatively TRBD2 (6 bases). Germline V CDR1 and CDR2: MRHNA, SNTAGT. This CDR3 is built from 16 residues. The V end was cut by 6 bases, the J end by 2 bases, with 17 bases between.

This clone has ten or more counts. J is TRBJ2-2 and V is TRBV7-3; a possible D gene is TRBD1 (6 bases). The CDR3 totals 13 residues. Germline CDR1 is SGHTA and CDR2 is FQGTGA. V was shortened by 5 bases and J by 4 bases, with 8 bases between the two germline ends. CDR3 bases: TGTGCCAGCAGCGCGGACAGCACCGGGGAGCTGTTTTTT. Amino acids: CASSADSTGELFF.

This clone has a handful of counts. The V gene is TRBV28, the J gene TRBJ2-1; no reliable D call. This CDR3 has 13 residues. CDR1 is MDHEN, CDR2 SYDVKM, per germline. Trimming left V 5 bases short and J 2 bases short, with 7 bases between. CDR3 sequence: CASSQRTYNEQFF. The CDR3 coding sequence is TGTGCCAGCAGTCAGCGTACCTACAATGAGCAGTTCTTC.

There are a few counts of this clone. In DNA form, the CDR3 reads TGTGCCAGCAGTTCCGGGACAGGGCGCCTCGCGCAGTACTTC. Protein product: CASSSGTGRLAQYF. The V and J genes are TRBV28 and TRBJ2-7, with 9 bases matching TRBD1. The V gene end was trimmed by 4 bases and the J gene end by 9 bases; junction bases not matched to a gene: 10. The CDR3 length is 14 residues. Germline lookup yields CDR1 MDHEN and CDR2 SYDVKM.

This clone was seen ten or more times. This chain links TRBV19 with TRBJ1-5; no clear D gene. The V gene's germline CDR1 is LNHDA and CDR2 SQIVND (reference sequence). This CDR3 spans 15 amino acids. The V end lost 3 bases, the J end lost 1 base, and 10 bases lay between the germline ends. CDR3 amino acids: CASSMGRGSNQPQHF. In DNA, the CDR3 is TGTGCCAGTAGTATGGGCCGTGGGAGCAATCAGCCCCAGCATTTT.

The chain carries TRBV30 and TRBJ1-5, with 9 bases that match TRBD1. The CDR3 has 17 residues. V dropped 1 base and J dropped 2; count of bases not matched to a gene: 9. Germline lookup yields CDR1 GTSNPN and CDR2 SVGIG (reference sequence). CDR3 DNA sequence: TGTGCCTGGAGTGCGACAGGGGGGGTTGGTGGCAATCAGCCCCAGCATTTT. Translating it yields CAWSATGGVGGNQPQHF.

There are many counts of this clone. The chain is built from TRBV28 and TRBJ1-2; maybe TRBD1 (5 bases). There are 13 residues in the CDR3. Between the trimmed V and J ends, which lost 7 bases and 8 bases, there was a span of 17 bases. Germline CDR1 and CDR2: MDHEN and SYDVKM. This CDR3 is CASTNTGGVGYTF. The CDR3 nucleotides are TGTGCCAGCACTAACACCGGGGGTGTCGGCTACACCTTC.

This clone was observed many times. The rearrangement joins TRBV9 to TRBJ1-4; TRBD1 aligns across 9 bases. There are 14 residues in the CDR3. Per germline, CDR1 SGDLS and CDR2 YYNGEE. Trimming removed 3 bases from V and 8 bases from J; junction bases left unmatched: 5. In nucleotides, the CDR3 is TGTGCCAGCAGCGAGACAGGGGGGAACGAAAAACTGTTTTTT. This translates into CASSETGGNEKLFF.

This clone was counted between two and nine times. The CDR3 nucleotides are TGTGCCAGCAAAGAGTCTGGGCCAGTTAACTATGGCTACACCTTC. This codes for CASKESGPVNYGYTF. The rearrangement uses TRBV6-2 or TRBV6-3 and TRBJ1-2, with D uncertain. CDR1 and CDR2 (germline): MNHEY, SVGEGT. Trimming cost V 7 bases and J 1 base, with 16 bases left between them. This CDR3 contains 15 residues.

This clone counts as medium-sized. This chain joins TRBV7-2 and TRBJ2-1, with 10 bases fitting TRBD2. This CDR3 is built from 15 residues. The germline V gene encodes CDR1 SGHTA and CDR2 FQGNSA. Trimming cost V 5 bases and J 4 bases; bases outside gene matches: 5. CDR3 loop: CASSPGLAAYNEQFF. DNA of the CDR3: TGTGCCAGCAGCCCCGGACTAGCGGCTTACAATGAGCAGTTCTTC.

This clone was observed at least ten times. The gene calls are TRBV5-1 and TRBJ2-1; D is perhaps TRBD1 (5 bases). Germline assignment: CDR1 SGHRS and CDR2 YFSETQ. The CDR3 is 14 residues long. Trimming stripped 4 bases from V and 8 bases from J, with 16 bases between. The CDR3 DNA follows: TGCGCCAGCAGCCTCCCAGGGCCTCGGGATGAGCAGTTCTTC. Translated: CASSLPGPRDEQFF.

This clone was counted only a few times. The genes are TRBV6-1 and TRBJ1-4; tentative D call: TRBD1 (5 bases). The V gene lost 6 bases and the J gene lost 6 bases, with 17 bases spanning the gap. The V gene's germline CDR1 is MNHNS and CDR2 SASEGT. The CDR3 sequence is 15 residues long. For the CDR3, the DNA is TGTGCCAGCAGGTCAGGGTGGTTAAAGGATGAAAAACTGTTTTTT. It encodes CASRSGWLKDEKLFF.

This clone was seen only a few times. The chain links TRBV19 to TRBJ2-1; 12 nucleotides align to TRBD2. Germline CDR1 LNHDA, CDR2 SQIVND (reference sequence). CDR3 size: 14 residues. CDR3 in DNA: TGTTCCACCTTCGGGACTAGCGGGTACAATGAGCAGTTCTTC. Protein sequence: CSTFGTSGYNEQFF.

This clone was seen many times. The genes are TRBV11-2 and TRBJ2-5, with D possibly being TRBD2 (5 bases). Trimming stripped 5 bases from V and 2 bases from J, with 9 bases between. CDR1 SGHAT and CDR2 FQNNGV come from the germline V gene. The CDR3 sequence is 13 residues long. CDR3 in DNA: TGTGCCAGCAGCCCGGACTTGCAAGAGACCCAGTACTTC. Protein product: CASSPDLQETQYF.

This clone came up many times. This sequence joins TRBV6-1 and TRBJ2-3, with 10 nucleotides matching TRBD2. Germline V gene lookup returns CDR1 MNHNS and CDR2 SASEGT. V shed 1 base, J shed 4 bases, and the junction held 2 bases outside the gene matches. CDR3 size: 15 residues. CDR3 nucleotide sequence: TGTGCCAGCAGTGAAGAGCGGGGGGGCCCAGATACGCAGTATTTT. It specifies CASSEERGGPDTQYF.

The table lists this clone with many counts. At the DNA level, this CDR3 is encoded by other sequences in the same sample as well. The rearrangement joins TRBV6-1 to TRBJ2-1; 10 bases match TRBD1. The CDR3 has 14 residues. Germline lookup yields CDR1 MNHNS and CDR2 SASEGT. V lost 0 bases to trimming and J lost 12 bases; unmatched junction nucleotides: 5. CDR3 bases: TGTGCCAGCAGTGAAGCCCTAGGACAGGGGGGGCAGTTCTTC. Translating gives CASSEALGQGGQFF.

This clone was seen many times. The chain links TRBV28 to TRBJ2-1, with TRBD2 identical over 9 bases. The CDR3 length is 18 residues. With V trimmed by 6 bases and J by 7 bases, 19 bases remained unmatched. Germline V lookup: CDR1 MDHEN, CDR2 SYDVKM. The CDR3 DNA is TGTGCCAGCAGATCCTATAGCGGGAGTGTTAGGCCTTATAATGAGCAGTTCTTC. The encoded protein is CASRSYSGSVRPYNEQFF. Full variable domain (rest looked up from reference TRBV28 and TRBJ2-1): DVKVTQSSRYLVKRTGEKVFLECVQDMDHENMFWYRQDPGLGLRLIYFSYDVKMKEKGDIPEGYSVSREKKERFSLILESASTNQTSMYLCASRSYSGSVRPYNEQFFGPGTRLTVL.

There are a few counts of this clone. This CDR3 is CASSYGDNVRDEQFF. CDR3 nucleotides: TGTGCCAGCAGTTACGGGGACAATGTTCGAGATGAGCAGTTCTTC. The chain is built from TRBV6-5 and TRBJ2-1; a possible D gene is TRBD1 (6 bases). Germline V CDR1 and CDR2: MNHEY, SVGAGI. Deletions cut 2 bases from V and 8 bases from J, with 16 bases between. The CDR3 length is 15 residues.